The next 13 T cell receptor beta chains were all read from a single sample in a study of blood T cell repertoires in COVID-19. The table came from immunoSEQ multiplex PCR; TCRdb's copy has only in-frame clones and leaves some out. The sample includes 100,000 to 120,000 clones, approximately 90% of them seen just once. Sequencing input: peripheral blood. These receptors all come from a woman aged 45-60 years with acute or convalescent COVID-19.

This clone was seen a single time. The chain joins TRBV7-9 to TRBJ2-1; possible D gene TRBD1, 5 bases. V was trimmed by 1 base and J by 7 bases, leaving 8 bases between them. CDR1 and CDR2 (germline): SEHNR, FQNEAQ (reference sequence). The CDR3 is 13 amino acids. The CDR3 bases are TGTGCCAGCAGCTTAGGTCAGGGTAATGAGCAGTTCTTC. Protein: CASSLGQGNEQFF.

The sample holds a few counts of this clone. As DNA, the CDR3 is TGTGCCAGCAGCTTGCGAGGTAGCAACTACAATGAGCAGTTCTTC. This encodes CASSLRGSNYNEQFF. The rearrangement uses TRBV7-9 and TRBJ2-1; D not certain. The V and J ends lost 3 bases and 3 bases respectively, with 12 bases between them. Germline CDR1 SEHNR, CDR2 FQNEAQ (reference sequence). The CDR3 totals 15 residues.

V usage is TRBV5-1 and J usage is TRBJ2-4; a possible D gene is TRBD2 (5 bases). In germline, CDR1 is SGHRS, CDR2 YFSETQ. Trimming shortened V by 2 bases and J by 7 bases, and 10 bases separated the two germline ends. This CDR3 has 13 amino acids. The CDR3 reads CASSFDGMNIQYF. The CDR3 DNA sequence: TGCGCCAGCAGCTTCGACGGGATGAACATTCAGTACTTC.

The CDR3 here is CSASLGTNEKLFF. The DNA of the CDR3 is TGCAGTGCTAGTCTCGGTACTAATGAAAAACTGTTTTTT. The chain joins TRBV20-1 to TRBJ1-4; D unresolved. The germline gives CDR1 DFQATT, CDR2 SNEGSKA (reference sequence). Trimming stripped 3 bases from V and 2 bases from J, with 7 bases between. CDR3 length: 13 residues.

The chain joins TRBV3-1 (or the pseudogene TRBV3-2) to TRBJ1-1; D is ambiguous. The germline V gene has CDR1 LGHDT and CDR2 YNNKEL (reference sequence). V gave up 7 bases and J gave up 1 base, with 7 bases separating them. This CDR3 comprises 12 residues. The CDR3: CASTQANTEAFF. CDR3 coding DNA: TGTGCCAGCACCCAGGCGAACACTGAAGCTTTCTTT.

The V and J genes are TRBV7-9 and TRBJ2-7; 7 bases map to TRBD1. The germline V gene encodes CDR1 SEHNR and CDR2 FQNEAQ (reference sequence). CDR3 length: 13 amino acids. Trimming cost V 5 bases and J 9 bases; bases outside gene matches: 10. The CDR3 loop is CASSPEAGGAQYF. The CDR3 DNA follows: TGTGCCAGCAGCCCTGAGGCAGGGGGTGCGCAGTACTTC.

This clone was seen only once. This chain uses TRBV19 with TRBJ1-3; the D is unclear. This CDR3 is 14 amino acids long. The V and J ends lost 6 bases and 4 bases respectively, with 13 bases between them. Per the germline V gene, CDR1 is LNHDA and CDR2 is SQIVND (reference sequence). CDR3 sequence reads: CASSPMLVGNTIYF. As DNA, the CDR3 is TGTGCCAGTAGCCCTATGTTGGTCGGAAACACCATATATTTT.

This chain links TRBV13 with TRBJ2-7; D possibly corresponds to TRBD2 (6 bases). The germline V and J ends were trimmed by 5 bases and 9 bases, with 20 bases remaining between them. The germline gives CDR1 PRHDT, CDR2 FYEKMQ (reference sequence). The CDR3 totals 14 residues. The CDR3 DNA follows: TGTGCCAGCAGCCCTACGACAGTCGCCGGGGGGCAGTACTTC. The encoded protein is CASSPTTVAGGQYF.

The chain employs TRBV30 and TRBJ1-1; perhaps TRBD1 as D (5 bases). Deletions cut 5 bases from V and 4 bases from J, with 11 bases between. CDR1 and CDR2 (germline): GTSNPN, SVGIG (reference sequence). This CDR3 is built from 12 residues. CDR3 DNA sequence: TGTGCCTGGGCCCCAGGGTTCACTGAAGCTTTCTTT. Its translation: CAWAPGFTEAFF.

The chain recombines TRBV6-5 with TRBJ1-6; D is ambiguous. This CDR3 has 12 amino acids. Per germline, CDR1 MNHEY and CDR2 SVGAGI. Trimming shortened V by 6 bases and J by 15 bases, and 15 bases separated the two germline ends. DNA of the CDR3: TGTGCCAGCAGCGGTGCGTCCTTGCTCCTCCACTTT. It encodes CASSGASLLLHF.

CDR3 DNA sequence: TGTGCCAGCAGTCCCCCTCTCAGAGGGACAGGGGGCCGGGGTAGTGGCTACACCTTC. This translates into CASSPPLRGTGGRGSGYTF. The chain joins TRBV28 to TRBJ1-2; 12 nucleotides match TRBD1. Germline V gene data show CDR1 as MDHEN and CDR2 as SYDVKM. There are 19 residues in the CDR3. J gave up 7 bases and V 5 bases, and 20 bases lay outside the gene matches.

The chain combines TRBV5-1 with TRBJ2-2; maybe TRBD1 (6 bases). CDR3 length: 14 residues. The germline gives CDR1 SGHRS, CDR2 YFSETQ. V lost 4 bases to trimming and J lost 1 base, with 8 bases between them. CDR3 DNA: TGCGCCAGCAGCCCGGGACAGAACACCGGGGAGCTGTTTTTT. It is translated as CASSPGQNTGELFF.

The chain has TRBV12-3 or TRBV12-4 and TRBJ1-1; unclear D gene. Trimming removed 4 bases from V and 11 bases from J, with 8 bases in between. The CDR3 runs 10 residues. The CDR3 sequence is CASSSIQAFF. The DNA for the CDR3 is TGTGCCAGCAGTTCGATCCAGGCTTTCTTT.